Below, 31 T cell receptor beta chains from the same sample are listed, as sequenced in a study of cytomegalovirus exposure and HLA in healthy donors. With 60 Vbeta and 13 Jbeta primers, the PCR was carried out. Sequenced by immunoSEQ multiplex PCR; TCRdb stores in-frame clones only, minus some. The sample gives around 230,000 clones, 78% of which show up once; more than 0.45% is in the top ten. The sequenced material came from PBMCs. These receptors originate from a boy between 10 and 17 years old in good health and CMV-seronegative.

This clone was seen only once. A junction boundary mismatches the germline segment, possibly from a read error. The V call is TRBV7-9, the J call TRBJ1-3, with D unresolved. CDR1 and CDR2 (germline): SEHNR, FQNEAQ (reference sequence). There are 16 residues in the CDR3. The chain's CDR3 is CSSSLHGVTAGNTIYF. The DNA for the CDR3 is TGTTCCAGCAGCTTGCATGGAGTGACTGCTGGAAACACCATATATTTT.

A few counts support this clone. The genes are TRBV10-1 and TRBJ2-3; 8 bases are shared with TRBD1. Germline V gene sequence: CDR1 WNHNN, CDR2 SYGVQD (reference sequence). The CDR3 spans 15 residues. V gave up 4 bases and J gave up 6 bases; unmatched junction bases: 9. CDR3 in amino acids: CASSGVPGDRDTQYF. CDR3 coding DNA: TGCGCCAGCAGTGGAGTACCCGGGGACAGGGATACGCAGTATTTT.

The V and J genes are TRBV11-2 and TRBJ1-1; the D gene is possibly TRBD1 (6 bases). CDR3 length: 17 residues. Germline loops: CDR1 SGHAT, CDR2 FQNNGV. V was pared by 0 bases and J by 2 bases, with 16 bases between. CDR3 loop: CASSLEGTGRLNTEAFF. The CDR3 DNA sequence: TGTGCCAGCAGCTTAGAGGGTACAGGGCGACTAAACACTGAAGCTTTCTTT. The whole variable domain, filled in from reference TRBV11-2 and TRBJ1-1, reads EAGVAQSPRYKIIEKRQSVAFWCNPISGHATLYWYQQILGQGPKLLIQFQNNGVVDDSQLPKDRFSAERLKGVDSTLKIQPAKLEDSAVYLCASSLEGTGRLNTEAFFGQGTRLTVV.

The chain employs TRBV30 and TRBJ1-2; 7 bases match TRBD1. This CDR3 has 15 residues. Looked up from germline, CDR1 is GTSNPN and CDR2 is SVGIG (reference sequence). V was clipped by 1 base and J by 4 bases; unmatched bases: 9. The chain's CDR3 is CAWSGSRGNVYGYTF. CDR3 DNA sequence: TGTGCCTGGAGTGGATCCAGGGGGAATGTCTATGGCTACACCTTC.

This clone was observed a handful of times. The V and J genes are TRBV7-9 and TRBJ2-2; the D is unclear. Trimming shortened V by 5 bases and J by 6 bases, and 19 bases separated the two germline ends. The germline CDR1 and CDR2 sequences are SEHNR and FQNEAQ (reference sequence). The CDR3 loop spans 16 amino acids. CDR3 residues: CASSPRSGFRAGELFF. The CDR3 bases are TGTGCCAGCAGCCCCAGGTCCGGATTCCGTGCCGGGGAGCTGTTTTTT.

V is TRBV5-6 and J is TRBJ2-7, with 8 positions matching TRBD1. Germline V lookup: CDR1 SGHDT, CDR2 YYEEEE. The CDR3 extends over 15 amino acids. The junction had 11 bases not matched to a gene; V was cut back by 3 bases and J by 6 bases. The CDR3 here is CASSWTGTGSSEQYF. In DNA, the CDR3 is TGTGCCAGCAGCTGGACCGGGACAGGAAGCTCCGAGCAGTACTTC.

This clone was observed a few times. The chain has TRBV6-5 and TRBJ1-2; 7 positions agree with TRBD1. With 0 bases clipped from V and 5 bases from J, the junction kept 6 bases outside the gene matches. This CDR3 spans 15 amino acids. Germline CDR1 and CDR2: MNHEY and SVGAGI. Here the CDR3 DNA reads TGTGCCAGCAGTTACTCAGGGGGCGGGAGGTATGGCTACACCTTC. It yields the protein CASSYSGGGRYGYTF.

The genes are TRBV11-3 and TRBJ2-7; 7 nucleotides agree with TRBD1. Germline V gives CDR1 SGHNT, CDR2 YENEEA. CDR3 length equals 14 residues. Unmatched junction bases numbered 8, after V lost 2 bases and J lost 7 bases. CDR3 region: CASSLQGVHREQYF. The CDR3 region has the DNA TGTGCCAGCAGCTTACAGGGGGTTCATAGGGAGCAGTACTTC.

The chain couples TRBV4-3 to TRBJ1-2; no firm D call. V was pared by 0 bases and J by 6 bases, with 11 bases between. Germline loops: CDR1 LGHNA, CDR2 YSLEER. The length of the CDR3 is 14 residues. Written as DNA, the CDR3 is TGCGCCAGCAGCCAAGATTTGAGGATGGATGGCTACACCTTC. This gives the protein CASSQDLRMDGYTF.

The rearrangement links TRBV9 to TRBJ2-7, with 7 positions matching TRBD2. The CDR3 is made up of 15 amino acids. Germline assignment: CDR1 SGDLS and CDR2 YYNGEE. The ends lost 0 bases at V and 0 bases at J; junction bases unmatched: 3. CDR3 bases: TGTGCCAGCAGCGTAGGGGGAGGGACCTCCTACGAGCAGTACTTC. It is translated as CASSVGGGTSYEQYF.

V is TRBV30 and J is TRBJ1-2; 8 bases are shared with TRBD1. The V and J ends lost 6 bases and 4 bases, in that order; junction bases with no gene match: 7. Germline V gene sequence: CDR1 GTSNPN, CDR2 SVGIG (reference sequence). There are 13 residues in the CDR3. CDR3 in amino acids: CACWNRGIYGYTF. CDR3 nucleotides: TGTGCCTGTTGGAACAGGGGGATCTATGGCTACACCTTC.

This chain connects TRBV7-9 to TRBJ2-5, with D unresolved. Trimming took 3 bases from V and 1 from J, leaving 12 bases between them. The CDR3 covers 15 residues. The germline V gene encodes CDR1 SEHNR and CDR2 FQNEAQ (reference sequence). CDR3 sequence: CASSFETPTQETQYF. For the CDR3, the DNA is TGTGCCAGCAGCTTTGAGACACCGACCCAAGAGACCCAGTACTTC.

The genes are TRBV30 and TRBJ2-1, with D maybe TRBD2 (5 bases). V lost 4 bases and J lost 0, with 7 bases in between. CDR3 length: 13 residues. Germline V gives CDR1 GTSNPN, CDR2 SVGIG (reference sequence). CDR3 DNA: TGTGCCTGGATAGGGAGCTCCTACAATGAGCAGTTCTTC. It codes for CAWIGSSYNEQFF.

The chain employs TRBV29-1 and TRBJ2-6, with TRBD2 as a possible D gene (5 bases). Germline loops: CDR1 SQVTM, CDR2 ANQGSEA. V lost 5 bases, J lost 6 bases, and 8 bases lay in between. This CDR3 is built from 12 residues. In DNA form, the CDR3 reads TGCAGCGTTTTACGGGAGGCCAACGTCCTGACTTTC. Translated, it gives CSVLREANVLTF.

This clone was detected a few times. This sequence joins TRBV19 and TRBJ2-5, with D perhaps TRBD2 (5 bases). Germline CDR1 and CDR2: LNHDA and SQIVND (reference sequence). There are 14 residues in the CDR3. The V end lost 5 bases, the J end lost 4 bases, and 14 bases lay between the germline ends. CDR3 residues: CASSYEVGRETQYF. The CDR3 DNA is TGTGCCAGTAGTTATGAGGTAGGGAGAGAGACCCAGTACTTC.

The chain employs TRBV29-1 and TRBJ1-2; no firm D call. This CDR3 has 11 amino acids. V lost 7 bases and J lost 7, with 13 bases in between. Germline V gene sequence: CDR1 SQVTM, CDR2 ANQGSEA. The CDR3, as DNA: TGCAGCGGAGCCGGGAGCTCTGGCTACACCTTC. This encodes CSGAGSSGYTF.

This clone was found a few times. The V and J genes are TRBV6-5 and TRBJ2-2, with D tentatively TRBD1 (6 bases). The V and J ends lost 4 bases and 7 bases respectively, with 13 bases between them. The CDR3 runs 14 residues. CDR1 is MNHEY and CDR2 is SVGAGI in the germline V gene. The CDR3 DNA reads as TGTGCCAGCAGTTTCCTCAGGGACAACGGGGAGCTGTTTTTT. Encoded protein: CASSFLRDNGELFF.

The chain combines TRBV7-8 with TRBJ2-7; possibly TRBD2 for D (5 bases). Germline V CDR1 and CDR2: SGHVS, FQNEAQ. V was shortened by 3 bases and J by 5 bases, with 14 bases between the two germline ends. This CDR3 contains 14 residues. CDR3 coding DNA: TGTGCCAGCAGCTTCCGACCCAACGGGGACGAGCAGTACTTC. It is translated as CASSFRPNGDEQYF.

This chain uses TRBV4-1 with TRBJ2-1, with 7 nucleotides matching TRBD1. Germline CDR1 reads MGHRA; CDR2 reads YSYEKL. The CDR3 has 17 residues. V shed 1 base and J 2 bases; nucleotides not matched to a gene: 8. The CDR3 loop is CASSQGPGQVAYNEQFF. CDR3 in DNA: TGCGCCAGCAGCCAAGGTCCTGGACAGGTGGCCTACAATGAGCAGTTCTTC.

This sequence joins TRBV30 and TRBJ2-5; D unclear. Trimming left V 0 bases short and J 2 bases short, with 10 bases between. Looked up from germline, CDR1 is GTSNPN and CDR2 is SVGIG (reference sequence). The length of the CDR3 is 14 residues. CDR3 sequence (DNA): TGTGCCTGGAGTGTACGCGCAAAACAAGAGACCCAGTACTTC. It encodes CAWSVRAKQETQYF.

The chain links TRBV5-1 to TRBJ1-2, with 7 bases fitting TRBD1. V shed 3 bases and J 4 bases; nucleotides not matched to a gene: 9. CDR3 length: 15 residues. CDR1 and CDR2 from the germline V gene are SGHRS and YFSETQ. CDR3: CASSSGQPTIYGYTF. The CDR3 nucleotides are TGCGCCAGCAGCTCGGGACAGCCGACGATCTATGGCTACACCTTC.

The CDR3 DNA is TGTGCCAGTAGTATTTCCTGGGGCGAGACCCAGTACTTC. Protein: CASSISWGETQYF. The V and J genes are TRBV19 and TRBJ2-5; D perhaps matches TRBD1 (5 bases). The CDR3 covers 13 residues. Trimming left V 3 bases short and J 5 bases short, with 10 bases between. Germline CDR1 and CDR2: LNHDA and SQIVND (reference sequence).

V is TRBV30 and J is TRBJ2-1; TRBD1 matches 8 bases. Germline V gene data show CDR1 as GTSNPN and CDR2 as SVGIG (reference sequence). The CDR3 consists of 14 residues. The J segment lost 9 bases and the V segment lost 1 base, leaving 8 bases of the junction unmatched. In nucleotides, the CDR3 is TGTGCCTGGAGTGCCCCCAGGGGGCTGGGTGAGCAGTTCTTC. Encoded protein: CAWSAPRGLGEQFF.

The J gene is TRBJ2-5, the V gene TRBV6-5; the D is unclear. Germline V lookup: CDR1 MNHEY, CDR2 SVGAGI. Trimming took off 5 bases at V and 1 base at J, with 14 bases between the two ends. The CDR3 consists of 15 residues. CDR3 sequence: CASSPRRRPQETQYF. In DNA form, the CDR3 reads TGTGCCAGCAGTCCACGGCGGCGACCCCAAGAGACCCAGTACTTC.

Here the CDR3 reads CASSFFGQGAFF. DNA of the CDR3: TGTGCCAGCAGTTTTTTCGGACAGGGCGCTTTCTTT. The chain uses TRBV28 and TRBJ1-1, with 8 bases matching TRBD1. V dropped 3 bases and J dropped 11; count of bases not matched to a gene: 5. The CDR3 spans 12 residues. Germline V gene sequence: CDR1 MDHEN, CDR2 SYDVKM. Variable domain in full (rest from reference TRBV28 and TRBJ1-1): DVKVTQSSRYLVKRTGEKVFLECVQDMDHENMFWYRQDPGLGLRLIYFSYDVKMKEKGDIPEGYSVSREKKERFSLILESASTNQTSMYLCASSFFGQGAFFGQGTRLTVV.

The J gene is TRBJ2-2, the V gene TRBV19, with a possible D match to TRBD1 (6 bases). The CDR3 runs 15 residues. CDR1 and CDR2 from the germline V gene are LNHDA and SQIVND (reference sequence). V dropped 10 bases and J dropped 3 bases, with 18 bases sitting between them. The CDR3 protein is CATTAKWTDTGELFF. DNA for the CDR3: TGTGCCACCACGGCGAAATGGACAGACACCGGGGAGCTGTTTTTT.

The V and J genes are TRBV2 and TRBJ2-5, with 9 positions matching TRBD2. The germline CDR1 and CDR2 sequences are SNHLY and FYNNEI. Trimming at V came to 9 bases and at J to 5 bases, leaving 10 bases not matched to a gene. The CDR3 is 14 residues long. As DNA, the CDR3 is TGTGCCAGACAGCAAGGGACTAGCTTGGAGACCCAGTACTTC. Translated: CARQQGTSLETQYF.

The rearrangement joins TRBV5-8 to TRBJ2-7, with D tentatively TRBD2 (6 bases). V was cut by 2 bases and J by 4 bases, with 16 bases left in between. CDR3 size: 15 residues. CDR1 is SGHTS, CDR2 YDEGEE, per germline. CDR3 in DNA: TGTGCCAGCAGCTTTTCTGAAGGAGGGCGGTACGAGCAGTACTTC. It is translated as CASSFSEGGRYEQYF.

This chain uses TRBV27 with TRBJ1-5; D perhaps matches TRBD1 (6 bases). This CDR3 is built from 16 residues. Per the germline V gene, CDR1 is MNHEY and CDR2 is SMNVEV (reference sequence). The V gene lost 5 bases and the J gene lost 4 bases, with 18 bases spanning the gap. The CDR3 reads CASSATSQGGNQPQHF. DNA for the CDR3: TGTGCCAGCAGTGCCACTTCCCAAGGGGGAAATCAGCCCCAGCATTTT.

In this sample, this clone turned up a few times. The rearrangement uses TRBV29-1 and TRBJ2-7; TRBD2 might be the D (6 bases). Germline assignment: CDR1 SQVTM and CDR2 ANQGSEA. The ends were cut back, 3 bases at V and 4 bases at J, with 19 bases in the middle. This CDR3 has 15 residues. CDR3 sequence (DNA): TGCAGCGTTGATGAAAGGATCGGGGGTCGGTACGAGCAGTACTTC. Its protein is CSVDERIGGRYEQYF.

The chain recombines TRBV2 with TRBJ1-1, with TRBD1 as a possible D gene (5 bases). There are 13 residues in the CDR3. Trimming left V 2 bases short and J 5 bases short, with 9 bases between. Germline CDR1 is SNHLY and CDR2 is FYNNEI. The CDR3 is CASSESGGTEAFF. For the CDR3, the DNA is TGTGCCAGCAGTGAATCCGGGGGGACTGAAGCTTTCTTT.